A selection of T cell receptor beta chains follows, all from one sample in a study of regulatory T cells in long-lasting Graves disease. TCRdb re-called the multiplex PCR reads with MiXCR, one entry per CDR3 protein. This sample carries roughly 350,000 distinct CDR3 sequences, about 17% of them seen once, and the ten largest clones take 20% to 25%. The data were also submitted as part of a second study, on T cells in Graves' hyperthyroidism and ophthalmopathy.

Specimen: peripheral blood mononuclear cells (PBMCs), collected at new diagnosis, from a patient treated with antithyroid drugs. The receptors were sampled from a woman younger than 30 with Graves disease. The CDR3 runs from the conserved cysteine through the conserved F or W. D genes are given only for firm matches. Clone size is given for some rows only: seen once, a few or many times, or a class if the clone is expanded.

D,J,V,size,DNA,CDR3
-,TRBJ2-3,TRBV6-2/TRBV6-3,many,TGTGCCAGCAGAGAGAGAACTCGCACAGATACGCAGTATTTT,CASRERTRTDTQYF
TRBD2,TRBJ2-1,TRBV6-1,-,TGTGCCAGCAGTGAACAAGTACTAGCGGGGGGTGGAAGCTCCTACAATGAGCAGTTCTTC,CASSEQVLAGGGSSYNEQFF
-,TRBJ2-2,TRBV11-1,many,TGTGCCAGCAGCTTAGAGGGGACCGCCACCGGGGAGCTGTTTTTT,CASSLEGTATGELFF
TRBD1,TRBJ1-2,TRBV5-1,many,TGCGCCAGCAGCTTGGACATTGGGACAGGAGTTAACTATGGCTACACCTTC,CASSLDIGTGVNYGYTF
TRBD1,TRBJ2-3,TRBV2,few,TGTGCCAGGAGGACAGGGGGAGGCACAGATACGCAGTATTTT,CARRTGGGTDTQYF
TRBD2,TRBJ2-2,TRBV11-2,many,TGTGCCAGCAGCATGCGACTAGCGGGGGTCACCGGGGAGCTGTTTTTT,CASSMRLAGVTGELFF
-,TRBJ2-7,TRBV6-1,many,TGTGCCAGCAGTAGTACCGTGGCCTACGAGCAGTACTTC,CASSSTVAYEQYF
-,TRBJ2-3,TRBV20-1,many,TGCAGTGCTAGAGATTGGACCTGGGGGAGTAGGTACACAGATACGCAGTATTTT,CSARDWTWGSRYTDTQYF
-,TRBJ2-2,TRBV5-1,many,TGCGCCAGCAGCCCGAGGACCGACCCGAACACCGGGGAGCTGTTTTTT,CASSPRTDPNTGELFF
-,TRBJ1-2,TRBV20-1,many,TGCAGTGCTAGATACATATCCGGGAGCTATGGCTACACCTTC,CSARYISGSYGYTF
-,TRBJ2-3,TRBV9,many,TGTGCCAGCAGCGATTCTAATGGGGAAACCCCGAGCACAGATACGCAGTATTTT,CASSDSNGETPSTDTQYF
-,TRBJ1-4,TRBV7-9,-,TGTGCCAGCAGCTTAGAGACAGAAACTAATGAAAAACTGTTTTTT,CASSLETETNEKLFF
-,TRBJ2-1,TRBV2,many,TGCGCCAGCAGTGAGGGACTTTACAATGAGCAGTTCTTC,CASSEGLYNEQFF
-,TRBJ2-1,TRBV7-2,many,TGTGCCAGCAGCTTAACCGGGACGCGTCAGACGATTGAGCAGTTCTTC,CASSLTGTRQTIEQFF
-,TRBJ2-5,TRBV6-1,-,TGTGCCAGCAGTGATAACCTGCGGGAGACCCAGTACTTC,CASSDNLRETQYF
TRBD1,TRBJ2-2,TRBV10-2,few,TGCGCCACCGGGACAGTGAACACCGGGGAGCTGTTTTTT,CATGTVNTGELFF
-,TRBJ2-3,TRBV2,many,TGTGCCAGCAGTGAACAGGGGAGGGGCACAGATACGCAGTATTTT,CASSEQGRGTDTQYF
-,TRBJ1-1,TRBV30,many,TGTGCCTGGAGTGTACAGGTTGTAAGTGAAGCTTTCTTT,CAWSVQVVSEAFF
-,TRBJ2-3,TRBV12-3/TRBV12-4,many,TGTGCCAGCAGGCAGGGGGGTACGCAGTATTTT,CASRQGGTQYF
-,TRBJ2-7,TRBV9,many,TGTGCCAGCAGCGTAGGAATAAAGGCCGGCTACGAGCAGTACTTC,CASSVGIKAGYEQYF
-,TRBJ1-5,TRBV28,few,TGTGCCAGCAGTTGGCTGGGGGGGGAGCCCCAGCATTTT,CASSWLGGEPQHF
-,TRBJ1-1,TRBV10-3,many,TGTGCCATCGGGGCAGTTCGGACTGAAGCTTTCTTT,CAIGAVRTEAFF
-,TRBJ1-5,TRBV3-1,many,TGTGCCAGCAGCCAAACGGATAATCAGCCCCAGCATTTT,CASSQTDNQPQHF
TRBD1,TRBJ1-2,TRBV30,-,TGTGCCTGGAGTGCGACAGGGGATGGCTACACCTTC,CAWSATGDGYTF
-,TRBJ2-3,TRBV3-1,many,TGTGCCAGCAGCCAAGATCAAGCGCGGCAGTATTTT,CASSQDQARQYF
-,TRBJ1-4,TRBV6-1,-,TGTACCAGCAGTGGGGCTCCGACAACAACTAATGAAAAACTGTTTTTT,CTSSGAPTTTNEKLFF
-,TRBJ2-3,TRBV28,many,TGTGCCAGCAGCTTATTTGGGAACACAGATACGCAGTATTTT,CASSLFGNTDTQYF
TRBD1,TRBJ2-7,TRBV11-2,many,TGTGCCAGCAGCTTAGATCTGCGGGACAGGGATGAGTACTTC,CASSLDLRDRDEYF
-,TRBJ1-5,TRBV2,many,TGTGCCAGCAGTGGGACGGGATTATATAGCAATCAGCCCCAGCATTTT,CASSGTGLYSNQPQHF
TRBD1,TRBJ2-7,TRBV9,-,TGTGCCAGCAGCGAAACAGGGGCCTCCTACGAGCAGTACTTC,CASSETGASYEQYF
-,TRBJ2-7,TRBV28,many,TGTGCCAGCAGTTTTCGAGGGCACTACGAGCAGTACTTC,CASSFRGHYEQYF
-,TRBJ1-5,TRBV5-5,many,TGTGCCAGCGCGATCGAGGGTGAAAATCAGCCCCAGCATTTT,CASAIEGENQPQHF
TRBD1,TRBJ1-5,TRBV6-2/TRBV6-3,once,TGTGCCAGCGGCGGACAGGGCAATCAGCCCCAGCATTTT,CASGGQGNQPQHF
-,TRBJ2-3,TRBV14,-,TGTGCCAGCAGCCAAGGGGGAGGAAGGTTCGGGGCAGATACGCAGTATTTT,CASSQGGGRFGADTQYF
-,TRBJ1-4,TRBV30,many,TGTGCCTGGAGTGTAAACGGATATAATGAAAAACTGTTTTTT,CAWSVNGYNEKLFF
-,TRBJ1-1,TRBV3-1,-,TGTGCCAGGAGGCAAGGAGCTAGAACTTCCGCTGAAGGTTTCTTT,CARRQGARTSAEGFF
TRBD1,TRBJ2-7,TRBV11-2,many,TGTGCCAGCAGCTTAGATCGTTATACGTGGGACAGCTCCTACGAGCAGTACTTC,CASSLDRYTWDSSYEQYF
TRBD2,TRBJ2-5,TRBV13,many,TGTGCCAGCAGCCACAACAGCGGGGGGGCGGAGACCCAGTACTTC,CASSHNSGGAETQYF
TRBD1,TRBJ1-1,TRBV6-5,many,TGTGCCAGCAGTTACACAGGGGGCACTGAAGCTTTCTTT,CASSYTGGTEAFF
-,TRBJ2-7,TRBV28,many,TGTGCCAGCAGGTCCTTGACAGTCTACGAGCAGTACTTC,CASRSLTVYEQYF
-,TRBJ2-3,TRBV27,-,TGTGCCAGCAGTTTATCGGGGATTCCAGATACGCAGTATTTT,CASSLSGIPDTQYF
-,TRBJ1-1,TRBV18,-,TGTGCCAGCTCACCCCGGAACGGAGGGGCTACTGAAGCTTTCTTT,CASSPRNGGATEAFF
TRBD1,TRBJ2-7,TRBV20-1,many,TGCAGTGCTAGGGGCCCGGGACAGGGCTCCAACGAGCAGTACTTC,CSARGPGQGSNEQYF
TRBD1,TRBJ2-3,TRBV7-9,few,TGTGCCAGCAGCTTATCGGACAGGAGTACTTACACAGATACGCAGTATTTT,CASSLSDRSTYTDTQYF
-,TRBJ1-1,TRBV12-3/TRBV12-4,many,TGTGCCACCACCCCCATCGGCGCGTTGAACACTGAAGCTTTCTTT,CATTPIGALNTEAFF
-,TRBJ1-2,TRBV29-1,-,TGCAGCGTTGGGATCCTAGCTAACTATGGCTACACCTTC,CSVGILANYGYTF
TRBD1,TRBJ2-5,TRBV19,-,TGTGCCAGTAGTCCAGGGGGCGGGTTGTACCAAGAGACCCAGTACTTC,CASSPGGGLYQETQYF
-,TRBJ2-7,TRBV10-2,many,TGCGCCAGCAGTGAGGACGCCACCTTCTACGAGCAGTACTTC,CASSEDATFYEQYF
-,TRBJ1-1,TRBV6-4,-,TGTGCCAGCACGGACAGCGTGAACACTGAAGCTTTCTTT,CASTDSVNTEAFF
-,TRBJ2-7,TRBV18,many,TGTGCCAGCTCACCACCCCTGCACCCCTACGAGCAGTACTTC,CASSPPLHPYEQYF
-,TRBJ2-7,TRBV29-1,few,TGCAGCGTTCCTTCCCGGGACTCAGTCAACGAGCAGTACTTC,CSVPSRDSVNEQYF
TRBD1,TRBJ1-5,TRBV28,-,TGTGCCAGCAGTTCCCCGGGACAGGGCGCTAATCAGCCCCAGCATTTT,CASSSPGQGANQPQHF
-,TRBJ2-7,TRBV18,-,TGTGCCAGCTCACCACGTGGTAGGAGTGAGCAGTACTTC,CASSPRGRSEQYF